The TCR beta chain under discussion was sequenced for a study of shared clonotypes between healthy human individuals. The CDR3 has 10 amino acids. V lost 8 bases and J 5 bases, leaving 5 bases between the germline ends. In germline, CDR1 is MDHEN, CDR2 SYDVKM. All the donors were Caucasian adults who lived in Nashville, Tennessee. A CD45RA+ naive subset and a CD45RA-negative memory subset were split from CD4+ cells. About this clone: The target antigen is unknown.

In the original analysis: Junction-only sequences without quality scores came from ImmunoSEQ, so filtering differed. The assay was immunoSEQ multiplex PCR, and TCRdb's table has in-frame clones only and misses some. That table supplies the V and J calls and clone size; D and trimming were determined from the DNA. The sample carries 2,500,000 or so clones, around nine tenths recorded once. The study's findings and limits: A limitation of the genetic and exposure-history diversity represented arose from few donors.

Sequenced: naive CD4+ T cells sorted from blood. This sample's subset: CD45RA+ positively selected. This receptor was obtained from a man aged 18 to 30 in good health. The chain carries TRBV28 and TRBJ2-3; tentatively, D is TRBD2 (5 bases). CDR3 coding DNA: TGTGCCAGCGGGAGAGATACGCAGTATTTT. Translated: CASGRDTQYF.